The 25 T cell receptor beta chains below come from one sample, sequenced in a study of shared clonotypes between healthy human individuals. Sequenced by immunoSEQ multiplex PCR; TCRdb stores in-frame clones only, minus some. This table has millions of clones, about 95% appearing once. Naive CD8 cells comprised CD45RO-negative, CCR7-positively selected cells, excluding terminally differentiated effector memory CD45RA+ cells. The specimen sequenced was naive CD8+ T cells sorted from blood. The receptors stem from a man aged 18 to 30 in good health.

This chain connects TRBV10-3 to TRBJ2-5; D not certain. The J call may be incorrect, as the DNA end agrees better with TRBJ2-7. The CDR3 contains 13 residues. The germline gives CDR1 ENHRY, CDR2 SYGVKD. The CDR3 DNA follows: TGTGCCATCAGTTTGGACGGCTCCTACGAGCAGTACTTC. Encoded protein: CAISLDGSYEQYF.

CDR3 in DNA: TGTGCCAGCAGTACCGACCGATGGCGCGGCTCAGGGGGCTACACCTTC. Amino acid sequence: CASSTDRWRGSGGYTF. The chain joins TRBV6-6 to TRBJ1-2, with TRBD1 as a possible D gene (5 bases). CDR3 length: 16 amino acids. Germline CDR1 MNHNY, CDR2 SVGAGI (reference sequence). V gave up 5 bases and J gave up 8 bases, with 24 bases separating them.

This rearrangement joins TRBV5-1 to TRBJ2-7; D not resolved. CDR3 length: 14 residues. The V gene's germline CDR1 is SGHRS and CDR2 YFSETQ. V dropped 0 bases and J dropped 3 bases, with 10 bases sitting between them. CDR3 sequence reads: CASSLVSVRYEQYF. DNA for the CDR3: TGCGCCAGCAGCTTGGTGTCCGTTCGCTACGAGCAGTACTTC.

This clone was seen only once. The genes are TRBV19 and TRBJ1-6; no firm D call. The germline V gene encodes CDR1 LNHDA and CDR2 SQIVND (reference sequence). The V end lost 3 bases, the J end lost 10 bases, and 7 bases lay between the germline ends. This CDR3 has 12 residues. The CDR3 region is CASSIDSSPLHF. CDR3 coding DNA: TGTGCCAGTAGTATTGATAGCTCACCCCTCCACTTT.

As regards this clone: Other DNA sequences in this sample translate to the same CDR3. This rearrangement joins TRBV4-1 to TRBJ1-2, with a weak D call TRBD1 (6 bases). Trimming stripped 0 bases from V and 4 bases from J, with 12 bases between. Germline lookup yields CDR1 MGHRA and CDR2 YSYEKL. CDR3 length: 15 residues. The CDR3 sequence: CASSQDPGDVYGYTF. The CDR3 DNA sequence: TGCGCCAGCAGCCAAGATCCAGGGGATGTCTATGGCTACACCTTC.

This clone was counted between two and nine times. The chain has TRBV9 and TRBJ1-5; tentatively, D is TRBD1 (5 bases). V lost 4 bases and J lost 5, with 7 bases in between. CDR3 length equals 12 residues. The germline V gene encodes CDR1 SGDLS and CDR2 YYNGEE. For the CDR3, the DNA is TGTGCCAGCAGCCCGGGGGATCAGCCCCAGCATTTT. It codes for CASSPGDQPQHF.

The chain employs TRBV27 and TRBJ1-2; D uncertain. The CDR3 has 15 residues. Germline V gene lookup returns CDR1 MNHEY and CDR2 SMNVEV (reference sequence). Between the trimmed V and J ends, which lost 4 bases and 5 bases, there was a span of 17 bases. The CDR3 here is CASSSHASGLYGYTF. The DNA for the CDR3 is TGTGCCAGCAGTTCTCACGCGTCAGGCTTATATGGCTACACCTTC.

This clone was picked up one time. This CDR3 reads CASSLTSGASNSTYEQYF. DNA for the CDR3: TGTGCCAGCAGTCTGACTAGCGGGGCGTCCAATTCAACCTACGAGCAGTACTTC. The rearrangement links TRBV28 to TRBJ2-7; 11 nucleotides align to TRBD2. J was trimmed by 2 bases and V by 5 bases; bases with no gene match: 14. The CDR3 is 18 amino acids. Germline V CDR1 and CDR2: MDHEN, SYDVKM.

The V and J genes are TRBV6-1 and TRBJ2-3; 8 bases align to TRBD2. The germline V gene has CDR1 MNHNS and CDR2 SASEGT. The J segment lost 3 bases and the V segment lost 2 bases, leaving 7 bases of the junction unmatched. The CDR3 contains 16 residues. CDR3 protein: CASSEWSGGPTDTQYF. The CDR3 region has the DNA TGTGCCAGCAGTGAATGGTCGGGGGGGCCTACAGATACGCAGTATTTT.

The chain links TRBV28 to TRBJ1-1; TRBD1 matches 10 bases. CDR3 length equals 15 residues. Per germline, CDR1 MDHEN and CDR2 SYDVKM. V was clipped by 5 bases and J by 6 bases; unmatched bases: 9. The CDR3 loop is CASSPLTGGYAEAFF. The CDR3 nucleotides are TGTGCCAGCAGTCCCCTGACAGGGGGCTACGCTGAAGCTTTCTTT. Full variable domain (remainder filled in from reference TRBV28 and TRBJ1-1): DVKVTQSSRYLVKRTGEKVFLECVQDMDHENMFWYRQDPGLGLRLIYFSYDVKMKEKGDIPEGYSVSREKKERFSLILESASTNQTSMYLCASSPLTGGYAEAFFGQGTRLTVV.

The chain recombines TRBV7-9 with TRBJ2-3, with TRBD1 matching over 10 bases. The CDR3 loop spans 16 amino acids. Per germline, CDR1 SEHNR and CDR2 FQNEAQ (reference sequence). Losses at the gene ends were 2 bases for V and 4 bases for J; bases not matched to a gene: 6. The CDR3 DNA sequence: TGTGCCAGCAGCTTATCTCGGGACAGGGGTCCAGATACGCAGTATTTT. Translated, it gives CASSLSRDRGPDTQYF.

Note on this clone: The same CDR3 is also encoded by other DNA sequences in this sample. The rearrangement links TRBV27 to TRBJ2-7; D call uncertain. Trimming left V 0 bases short and J 4 bases short, with 10 bases between. Per germline, CDR1 MNHEY and CDR2 SMNVEV (reference sequence). The CDR3 loop spans 14 amino acids. In nucleotides, the CDR3 is TGTGCCAGCAGTTTATCTGTCGGTGCTTACGAGCAGTACTTC. This sequence encodes CASSLSVGAYEQYF.

V usage is TRBV6-1 and J usage is TRBJ2-7; D is unclear. CDR1 is MNHNS, CDR2 SASEGT, per germline. Between the trimmed V and J ends, which lost 2 bases and 1 base, there was a span of 12 bases. CDR3 length equals 15 residues. The CDR3 here is CASSETVIPSYEQYF. In DNA, the CDR3 is TGTGCCAGCAGTGAAACAGTTATCCCGTCCTACGAGCAGTACTTC.

The chain couples TRBV4-3 to TRBJ1-2; D is possibly TRBD1 (5 bases). V lost 4 bases and J 8 bases, leaving 20 bases between the germline ends. The CDR3 runs 15 residues. The germline V gene has CDR1 LGHNA and CDR2 YSLEER. As DNA, the CDR3 is TGCGCCAGCAGCCTAAATAGGGGCGCCTGGCAGGGCTACACCTTC. Amino acid sequence: CASSLNRGAWQGYTF.

The chain couples TRBV10-1 to TRBJ2-5; D may be TRBD1 or TRBD2 (6 bases each). Trimming cost V 8 bases and J 4 bases, with 17 bases left between them. Germline CDR1 is WNHNN and CDR2 is SYGVQD (reference sequence). The CDR3 consists of 14 residues. The CDR3 protein is CASSSGDMGETQYF. The CDR3 region has the DNA TGCGCCAGCTCCTCGGGGGACATGGGAGAGACCCAGTACTTC.

V gene TRBV9 combines with J gene TRBJ1-2; D is undetermined. V gave up 3 bases and J gave up 4 bases, with 16 bases separating them. Germline lookup yields CDR1 SGDLS and CDR2 YYNGEE. CDR3 size: 15 residues. The CDR3 sequence is CASSAVTGVGYGYTF. In DNA form, the CDR3 reads TGTGCCAGCAGCGCGGTCACCGGGGTTGGCTATGGCTACACCTTC.

The chain has TRBV6-5 and TRBJ2-1; D remains unclear. V lost 0 bases and J lost 5, with 5 bases in between. CDR1 and CDR2 (germline): MNHEY, SVGAGI. The CDR3 has 13 residues. The CDR3 DNA follows: TGTGCCAGCAGTTACTCCAATAACAATGAGCAGTTCTTC. This gives the protein CASSYSNNNEQFF.

The chain couples TRBV30 to TRBJ2-7; the match to TRBD2 covers 11 bases. CDR3 length: 15 amino acids. V gave up 3 bases and J gave up 2 bases; unmatched junction bases: 6. Germline-derived CDR1 and CDR2 are GTSNPN and SVGIG (reference sequence). The DNA of the CDR3 is TGTGCCTGGAGAGACGGGACTAGCGGACCCTACGAGCAGTACTTC. Translation gives CAWRDGTSGPYEQYF.

This clone was picked up one time. The rearrangement joins TRBV6-6 to TRBJ2-7, with TRBD1 as a possible D gene (5 bases). Germline lookup yields CDR1 MNHNY and CDR2 SVGAGI (reference sequence). CDR3 length equals 13 residues. The V gene lost 7 bases and the J gene lost 4 bases, with 14 bases spanning the gap. The CDR3: CASKSRATYEQYF. CDR3 DNA: TGTGCCAGCAAAAGCAGGGCGACTTACGAGCAGTACTTC.

The chain has TRBV28 and TRBJ1-5, with D perhaps matching TRBD1 (6 bases). Per germline, CDR1 MDHEN and CDR2 SYDVKM. The CDR3 is 16 residues long. Trimming stripped 1 base from V and 4 bases from J, with 14 bases between. CDR3 loop: CASSLSPGVGNQPQHF. The CDR3, as DNA: TGTGCCAGCAGTTTATCCCCAGGGGTAGGTAATCAGCCCCAGCATTTT.

This chain joins TRBV11-2 and TRBJ2-7, with D possibly being TRBD2 (6 bases). This CDR3 is 14 amino acids long. V lost 1 base and J 5 bases, leaving 12 bases between the germline ends. CDR1 and CDR2 from the germline V gene are SGHAT and FQNNGV. CDR3 amino acids: CASSLGGGKNEQYF. CDR3 nucleotide sequence: TGTGCCAGCAGCTTAGGTGGAGGGAAGAACGAGCAGTACTTC.

This chain links TRBV5-4 with TRBJ2-1; TRBD1 agrees at 8 bases. In germline, CDR1 is SGHNT, CDR2 YYREEE (reference sequence). CDR3 length equals 18 residues. With V trimmed by 1 base and J by 8 bases, 17 bases remained unmatched. CDR3 bases: TGTGCCAGCAGCTTGAGGGGGCCCGGGACAGGAGCTGTCGATGAGCAGTTCTTC. It codes for CASSLRGPGTGAVDEQFF.

The gene calls are TRBV18 and TRBJ1-1; D is perhaps TRBD1 (6 bases). The V gene lost 3 bases and the J gene lost 1 base, with 9 bases spanning the gap. The germline CDR1 and CDR2 sequences are KGHSH and LQKENI. The CDR3 is made up of 14 amino acids. CDR3 region: CASSPKGENTEAFF. CDR3 nucleotide sequence: TGTGCCAGCTCACCCAAGGGGGAGAACACTGAAGCTTTCTTT.

The V and J genes are TRBV7-9 and TRBJ2-7, with TRBD2 matching over 12 bases. There are 18 residues in the CDR3. Germline CDR1 and CDR2: SEHNR and FQNEAQ (reference sequence). V was pared by 5 bases and J by 4 bases, with 15 bases of the junction left unmatched. CDR3 amino acids: CASSPSQPTSGSSYEQYF. The DNA of the CDR3 is TGTGCCAGCAGCCCCTCCCAACCGACTAGCGGGAGCTCGTACGAGCAGTACTTC.

A word on this clone: A junction boundary mismatches the germline segment, possibly from a read error. The gene calls are TRBV5-6 and TRBJ2-7; maybe TRBD1 (5 bases). CDR1 is SGHDT, CDR2 YYEEEE, per germline. The CDR3 covers 14 residues. The chain's CDR3 is CASSLGLSPHEQYF. The CDR3 DNA reads TGTGCCAGCAGTTTGGGGCTGTCCCCCCACGAGCAGTACTTC. Together with reference TRBV5-6 and TRBJ2-7, the CDR3 gives the full variable domain: DAGVTQSPTHLIKTRGQQVTLRCSPKSGHDTVSWYQQALGQGPQFIFQYYEEEERQRGNFPDRFSGHQFPNYSSELNVNALLLGDSALYLCASSLGLSPHEQYFGPGTRLTVT.